This TCR beta chain derives from a study of radiation and T cells in renal cell carcinoma. CDR3 length: 14 amino acids. Germline loops: CDR1 LNHDA, CDR2 SQIVND (reference sequence). The V end lost 3 bases, the J end lost 0 bases, and 6 bases lay between the germline ends. The protocol was immunoSEQ multiplex PCR, while the TCRdb copy is restricted to in-frame clones and leaves out a portion. This table holds tens of thousands of clones, 75% to 85% found once. This sample's time point: blood 2 weeks post-SBRT. Stated treatment: 15 Gy SBRT to primary tumor, nephrectomy 4 weeks later. The source of this sequence is a woman in her 70s with renal cell carcinoma. The input for sequencing was blood, taken from a patient whose treatment included radiotherapy and nephrectomy. The chain combines TRBV19 with TRBJ1-5; D gene uncertain. CDR3 nucleotides: TGTGCCAGTAGTATTCTAGATAGCAATCAGCCCCAGCATTTT. Its translation is CASSILDSNQPQHF.